Below are 7 T cell receptor beta chains sequenced from a single sample in a study of PD-1 blockade in mismatch repair-deficient tumors. TCRdb's table, derived via immunoSEQ multiplex PCR, lists solely in-frame clones and lacks some. This sample has around 120,000 clones, with about 90% found just once. Here the sequenced sample was peripheral blood, taken roughly 67 weeks after starting pembrolizumab. Receptor source: an adult with mismatch repair-deficient cancer.

V is TRBV28 and J is TRBJ1-2, with D hard to call. CDR3 length: 11 residues. CDR1 is MDHEN, CDR2 SYDVKM, per germline. Trimming took off 3 bases at V and 5 bases at J, with 4 bases between the two ends. The CDR3 DNA sequence: TGTGCCAGCAGTTTCCCGTATGGCTACACCTTC. This gives the protein CASSFPYGYTF.

The sample holds one count of this clone. The rearrangement joins TRBV4-1 to TRBJ2-3; TRBD2 matches 8 bases. Trimming took 2 bases from V and 0 from J; bases not matched to a gene: 10. Per germline, CDR1 MGHRA and CDR2 YSYEKL. The CDR3 extends over 18 amino acids. The CDR3 region has the DNA TGCGCCAGCAGCCAAACAGGACTAGCAACTACTAGCACAGATACGCAGTATTTT. Translated, it gives CASSQTGLATTSTDTQYF.

V usage is TRBV4-3 and J usage is TRBJ1-4; 7 positions match TRBD1. The V segment lost 4 bases and the J segment 8 bases; nucleotides outside the gene matches: 10. This CDR3 contains 15 residues. Germline V gene data show CDR1 as LGHNA and CDR2 as YSLEER. CDR3 loop: CASSRTQGRGEKLFF. CDR3 DNA sequence: TGCGCCAGCAGCCGAACACAGGGGCGAGGGGAAAAACTGTTTTTT.

The chain joins TRBV27 to TRBJ1-1; no reliable D call. CDR1 is MNHEY, CDR2 SMNVEV, per germline (reference sequence). V was trimmed by 0 bases and J by 2 bases, leaving 7 bases between them. There are 14 residues in the CDR3. The CDR3: CASSLSEGNTEAFF. DNA of the CDR3: TGTGCCAGCAGTTTATCGGAGGGAAACACTGAAGCTTTCTTT.

V gene TRBV28 combines with J gene TRBJ2-3; D may be TRBD2 (6 bases). Germline-derived CDR1 and CDR2 are MDHEN and SYDVKM. V was pared by 7 bases and J by 0 bases, with 17 bases between. There are 16 residues in the CDR3. CDR3 amino acids: CASTSEGDFSTDTQYF. The DNA for the CDR3 is TGTGCCAGCACATCTGAAGGGGACTTCAGCACAGATACGCAGTATTTT.

The chain uses TRBV6-1 and TRBJ2-5; 9 bases fit TRBD1. The germline V gene has CDR1 MNHNS and CDR2 SASEGT. The trim removed 8 bases at V and 4 bases at J, leaving 8 bases unmatched. The CDR3 spans 14 residues. The CDR3 sequence: CASGGQGKGETQYF. CDR3 DNA sequence: TGTGCCAGCGGCGGACAGGGGAAAGGAGAGACCCAGTACTTC.

The J gene is TRBJ2-3, the V gene TRBV11-2; 10 bases agree with TRBD2. The CDR3 extends over 15 amino acids. Germline trimming cut 6 bases from V and 5 bases from J; bases unmatched to any gene: 8. Germline V gene lookup returns CDR1 SGHAT and CDR2 FQNNGV. The CDR3 reads CASSPTSGTGDTQYF. The CDR3 bases are TGTGCCAGCAGTCCCACTAGCGGGACGGGAGATACGCAGTATTTT.